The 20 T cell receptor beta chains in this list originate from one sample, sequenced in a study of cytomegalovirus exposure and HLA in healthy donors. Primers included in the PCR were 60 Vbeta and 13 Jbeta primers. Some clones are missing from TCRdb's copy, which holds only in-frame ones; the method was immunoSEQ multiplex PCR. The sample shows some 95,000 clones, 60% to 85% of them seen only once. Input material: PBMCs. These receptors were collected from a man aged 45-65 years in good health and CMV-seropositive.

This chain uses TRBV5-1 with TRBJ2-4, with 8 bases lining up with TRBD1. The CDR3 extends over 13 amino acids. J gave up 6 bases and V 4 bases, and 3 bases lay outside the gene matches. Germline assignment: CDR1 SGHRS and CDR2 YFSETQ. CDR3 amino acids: CASSPQGGNIQYF. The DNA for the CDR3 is TGCGCCAGCAGCCCACAGGGGGGAAACATTCAGTACTTC.

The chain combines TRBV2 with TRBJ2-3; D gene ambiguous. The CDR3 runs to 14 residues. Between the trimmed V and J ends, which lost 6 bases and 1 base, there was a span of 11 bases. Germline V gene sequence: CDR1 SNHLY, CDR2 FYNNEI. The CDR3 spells CASRPDQGTDTQYF. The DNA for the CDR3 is TGTGCCAGCAGGCCGGATCAGGGCACAGATACGCAGTATTTT.

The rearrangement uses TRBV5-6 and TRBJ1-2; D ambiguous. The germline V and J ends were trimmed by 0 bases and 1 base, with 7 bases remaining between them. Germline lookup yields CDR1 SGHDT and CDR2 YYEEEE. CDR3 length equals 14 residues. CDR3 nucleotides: TGTGCCAGCAGCTTGGGACAACTTAACTATGGCTACACCTTC. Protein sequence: CASSLGQLNYGYTF.

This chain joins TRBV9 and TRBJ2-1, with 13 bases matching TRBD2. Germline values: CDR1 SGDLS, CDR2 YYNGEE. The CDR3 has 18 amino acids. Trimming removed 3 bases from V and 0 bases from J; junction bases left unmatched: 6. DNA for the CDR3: TGTGCCAGCAGCGGCGGGACTAGCGGGACTCACTCCTACAATGAGCAGTTCTTC. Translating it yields CASSGGTSGTHSYNEQFF.

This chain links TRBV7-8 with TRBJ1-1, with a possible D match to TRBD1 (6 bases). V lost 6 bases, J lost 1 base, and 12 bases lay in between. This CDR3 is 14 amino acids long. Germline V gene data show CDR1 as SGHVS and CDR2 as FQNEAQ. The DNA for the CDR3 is TGTGCCAGCAGGAAAACAGGGCAGAACACTGAAGCTTTCTTT. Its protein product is CASRKTGQNTEAFF.

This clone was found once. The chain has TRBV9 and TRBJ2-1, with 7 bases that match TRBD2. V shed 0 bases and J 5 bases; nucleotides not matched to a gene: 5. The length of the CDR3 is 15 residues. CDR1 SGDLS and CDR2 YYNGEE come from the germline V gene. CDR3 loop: CASSVGGTTNNEQFF. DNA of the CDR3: TGTGCCAGCAGCGTAGGGGGGACTACAAACAATGAGCAGTTCTTC.

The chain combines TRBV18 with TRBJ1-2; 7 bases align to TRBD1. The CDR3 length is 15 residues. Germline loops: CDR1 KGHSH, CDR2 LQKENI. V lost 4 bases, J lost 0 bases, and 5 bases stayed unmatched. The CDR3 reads CASSLLTGTNYGYTF. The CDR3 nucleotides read TGTGCCAGCTCACTACTGACAGGGACTAACTATGGCTACACCTTC.

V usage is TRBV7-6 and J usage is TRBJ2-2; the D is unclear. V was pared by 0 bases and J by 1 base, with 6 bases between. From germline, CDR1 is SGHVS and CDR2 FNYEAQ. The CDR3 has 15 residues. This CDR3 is CASSLATRNTGELFF. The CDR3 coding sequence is TGTGCCAGCAGCTTAGCAACGCGGAACACCGGGGAGCTGTTTTTT.

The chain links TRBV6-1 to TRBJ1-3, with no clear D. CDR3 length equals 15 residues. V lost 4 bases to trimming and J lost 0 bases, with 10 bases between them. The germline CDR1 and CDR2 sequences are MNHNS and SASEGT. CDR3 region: CASSGYTFSGNTIYF. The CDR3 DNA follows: TGTGCCAGCAGTGGATACACGTTCTCTGGAAACACCATATATTTT.

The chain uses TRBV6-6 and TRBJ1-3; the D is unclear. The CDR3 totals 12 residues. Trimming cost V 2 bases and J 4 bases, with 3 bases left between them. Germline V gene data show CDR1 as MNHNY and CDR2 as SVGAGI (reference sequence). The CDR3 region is CASSYQGNTIYF. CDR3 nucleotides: TGTGCCAGCAGTTACCAGGGAAACACCATATATTTT.

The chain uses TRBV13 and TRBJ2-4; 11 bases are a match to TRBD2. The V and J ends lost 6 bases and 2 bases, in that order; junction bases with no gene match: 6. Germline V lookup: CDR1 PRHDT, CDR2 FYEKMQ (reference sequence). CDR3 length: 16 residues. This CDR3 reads CASSRSSGGPKNIQYF. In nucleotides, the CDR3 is TGTGCCAGCAGTCGTTCTAGCGGGGGGCCCAAAAACATTCAGTACTTC.

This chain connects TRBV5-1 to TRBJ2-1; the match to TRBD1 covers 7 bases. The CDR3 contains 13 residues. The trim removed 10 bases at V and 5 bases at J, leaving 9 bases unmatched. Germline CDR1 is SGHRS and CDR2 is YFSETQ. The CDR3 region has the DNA TGCGCCTGTCGGACAGGCCCCGACAATGAGCAGTTCTTC. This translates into CACRTGPDNEQFF.

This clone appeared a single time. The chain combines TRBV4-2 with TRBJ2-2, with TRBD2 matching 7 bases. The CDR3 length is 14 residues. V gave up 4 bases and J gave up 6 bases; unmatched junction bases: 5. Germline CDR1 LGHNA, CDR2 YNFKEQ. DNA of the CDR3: TGTGCCAGCAGCCCCCCGGGACTATCCGGGGAGCTGTTTTTT. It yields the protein CASSPPGLSGELFF.

The DNA for the CDR3 is TGTGCCAGCAGTAAAGCCGGGACTAGCGGTAGGGGGACCCAGTACTTC. Amino acids: CASSKAGTSGRGTQYF. This chain joins TRBV28 and TRBJ2-5, with 11 nucleotides matching TRBD2. The CDR3 extends over 16 amino acids. Trimming at V came to 5 bases and at J to 7 bases, leaving 12 bases not matched to a gene. Germline CDR1 and CDR2: MDHEN and SYDVKM. Looking up the rest from reference TRBV28 and TRBJ2-5 gives the full variable domain: DVKVTQSSRYLVKRTGEKVFLECVQDMDHENMFWYRQDPGLGLRLIYFSYDVKMKEKGDIPEGYSVSREKKERFSLILESASTNQTSMYLCASSKAGTSGRGTQYFGPGTRLLVL.

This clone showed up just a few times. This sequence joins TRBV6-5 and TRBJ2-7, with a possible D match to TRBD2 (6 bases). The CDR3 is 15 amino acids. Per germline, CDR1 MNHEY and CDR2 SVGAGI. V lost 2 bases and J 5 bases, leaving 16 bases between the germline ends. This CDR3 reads CASSYGDSGLDEQYF. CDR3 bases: TGTGCCAGCAGTTACGGGGACTCCGGATTAGACGAGCAGTACTTC.

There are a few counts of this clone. This chain's CDR3 is CASSLKGDRGYNEQFF. The CDR3 DNA reads as TGTGCCAGCAGCTTAAAGGGGGACAGGGGCTACAATGAGCAGTTCTTC. The genes are TRBV7-3 and TRBJ2-1; the match to TRBD1 covers 10 bases. Trimming cost V 1 base and J 3 bases; bases outside gene matches: 3. The CDR3 has 16 amino acids. Germline V CDR1 and CDR2: SGHTA, FQGTGA.

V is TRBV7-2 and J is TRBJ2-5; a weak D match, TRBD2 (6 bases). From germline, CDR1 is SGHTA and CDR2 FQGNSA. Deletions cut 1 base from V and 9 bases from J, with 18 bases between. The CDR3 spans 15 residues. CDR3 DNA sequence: TGTGCCAGCAGCTTAGGGGGCACTAGCAGGGTTCCCCAGTACTTC. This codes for CASSLGGTSRVPQYF.

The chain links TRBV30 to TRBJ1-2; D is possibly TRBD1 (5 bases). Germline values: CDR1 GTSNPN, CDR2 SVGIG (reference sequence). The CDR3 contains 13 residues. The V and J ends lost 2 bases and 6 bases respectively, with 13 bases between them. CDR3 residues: CAWSIRGADGYTF. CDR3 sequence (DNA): TGTGCCTGGAGTATAAGGGGCGCGGATGGCTACACCTTC. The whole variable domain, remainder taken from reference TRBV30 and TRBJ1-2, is SQTIHQWPATLVQPVGSPLSLECTVEGTSNPNLYWYRQAAGRGLQLLFYSVGIGQISSEVPQNLSASRPQDRQFILSSKKLLLSDSGFYLCAWSIRGADGYTFGSGTRLTVV.

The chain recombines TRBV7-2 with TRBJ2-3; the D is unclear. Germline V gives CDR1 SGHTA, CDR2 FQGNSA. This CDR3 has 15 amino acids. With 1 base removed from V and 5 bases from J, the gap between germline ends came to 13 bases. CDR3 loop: CASSLVGGGRDTQYF. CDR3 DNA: TGTGCCAGCAGCTTAGTCGGCGGTGGCAGAGATACGCAGTATTTT.

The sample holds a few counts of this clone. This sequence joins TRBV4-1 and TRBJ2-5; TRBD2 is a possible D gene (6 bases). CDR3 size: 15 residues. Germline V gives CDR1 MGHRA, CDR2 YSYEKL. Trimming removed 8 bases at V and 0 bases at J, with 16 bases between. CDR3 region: CASSRSGTYQETQYF. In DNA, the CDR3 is TGCGCCAGCTCACGCTCCGGGACTTACCAAGAGACCCAGTACTTC.